The 14 T cell receptor beta chains given below trace back to one sample, sequenced in a study of tumor and adjacent non-tumor tissue in lung cancer. This sample's RNA came from whole unsorted tissue. Distant lung tissue was collected more than 3 cm away from the tumor edge. Three rounds of nested PCR, following a modified ARM-PCR protocol, produced the TCRbeta library. From the multiplex PCR reads, TCRdb called clonotypes with MiXCR, one entry per CDR3 protein. Among about 98,000 distinct CDR3 sequences listed, 80% were seen once. Input material: distant non-tumor lung tissue. These receptors originate from a man in his fifties or sixties with small cell lung cancer.

On this clonotype itself: A much larger clone lies a single base off, so this may be a read error. The gene calls are TRBV20-1 and TRBJ1-1; no clear D. The CDR3 is 11 amino acids. Trimming removed 3 bases at V and 7 bases at J, with 9 bases between. From germline, CDR1 is DFQATT and CDR2 SNEGSKA (reference sequence). CDR3 bases: TGCAGTGCTAGTAAGGTGATTGAAGCTTTCTTT. The encoded protein is CSASKVIEAFF.

The chain couples TRBV29-1 to TRBJ2-3; 8 bases fit TRBD2. Germline loops: CDR1 SQVTM, CDR2 ANQGSEA. J lost 1 base, V lost 6 bases, and 9 bases had no gene match. The CDR3 loop spans 15 amino acids. Here the CDR3 reads CSVLTRGGGTDTQYF. Written as DNA, the CDR3 is TGCAGCGTATTAACCCGGGGGGGGGGCACAGATACGCAGTATTTT.

The J gene is TRBJ2-1, the V gene TRBV5-5; 11 bases are a match to TRBD2. The ends lost 7 bases at V and 7 bases at J; junction bases unmatched: 25. Germline V lookup: CDR1 SGHKS, CDR2 YYEKEE (reference sequence). The CDR3 spans 20 residues. The CDR3 spells CASGPGTSGTFLPRENEQFF. The DNA of the CDR3 is TGTGCCAGCGGGCCTGGGACTAGCGGAACCTTTTTGCCCCGGGAGAATGAGCAGTTCTTC.

Note on this clonotype: Because the CDR3 is missing its conserved closing phenylalanine or tryptophan, this is likely a read error. The DNA is left out, because the CDR3 cannot be placed on it with certainty; the CDR3 is given as TCRdb lists it. V usage is TRBV7-9 and J usage is TRBJ1-1; TRBD1, the table's D call, was not compared with the DNA. Germline V gene lookup returns CDR1 SEHNR and CDR2 FQNEAQ (reference sequence). 15 amino acids form the CDR3, both terminal residues included. This chain's CDR3 is CASSIRDRGFLEPFS.

The V call is TRBV6-1, the J call TRBJ1-1, with D perhaps TRBD1 (5 bases). V lost 4 bases to trimming and J lost 2 bases, with 20 bases between them. Germline V CDR1 and CDR2: MNHNS, SASEGT. The CDR3 is 17 residues long. As DNA, the CDR3 is TGTGCCAGCAGTGGCGGGACCACCCTGGCAGGAAACACTGAAGCTTTCTTT. Protein product: CASSGGTTLAGNTEAFF.

The V and J genes are TRBV10-1 and TRBJ2-7, with D possibly matching TRBD2 (7 bases). The germline V gene has CDR1 WNHNN and CDR2 SYGVQD (reference sequence). The CDR3 runs 15 residues. DNA for the CDR3: TGCGTCAGCAGTGGGGGGCGGGAGTCCAGGAACGAGCAGTACGTC. This encodes CVSSGGRESRNEQYV.

Concerning this clonotype: One end of the junction is discordant with germline, which a read error may explain. The J gene is TRBJ2-5, the V gene TRBV6-6, with 8 bases identical to TRBD2. The CDR3 has 13 amino acids. In germline, CDR1 is MNHNY, CDR2 SVGAGI (reference sequence). CDR3 bases: TGTGTCAGCGAGCGGGAGTCCCAAGAGACACAGTACTTC. Its protein product is CVSERESQETQYF.

This clonotype was counted at least ten times. J is TRBJ1-2 and V is TRBV20-1; D is unclear. The V end lost 1 base, the J end lost 1 base, and 10 bases lay between the germline ends. CDR3 length equals 14 residues. Germline loops: CDR1 DFQATT, CDR2 SNEGSKA (reference sequence). CDR3 sequence: CSARVLQLNYGYTF. CDR3 DNA: TGCAGTGCTAGAGTCCTACAGCTTAACTATGGCTACACCTTC.

CDR3 sequence reads: CASTLIGVSTGELFF. In DNA form, the CDR3 reads TGCGCCAGCACCCTGATAGGGGTCAGCACCGGGGAGCTGTTTTTT. The chain couples TRBV5-1 to TRBJ2-2, with D possibly matching TRBD1 (5 bases). This CDR3 is built from 15 residues. The V gene's germline CDR1 is SGHRS and CDR2 YFSETQ. The V end lost 6 bases, the J end lost 4 bases, and 16 bases lay between the germline ends.

This rearrangement joins TRBV6-2 or TRBV6-3 to TRBJ2-2, with 9 bases lining up with TRBD2. The V gene's germline CDR1 is MNHEY and CDR2 SVGEGT. V lost 7 bases to trimming and J lost 15 bases; unmatched junction nucleotides: 15. The CDR3 length is 14 residues. In nucleotides, the CDR3 is TGTGCCAGCATGCCTTTAGCGGGAGCCGGGAGGTTGTTTTTT. Translating it yields CASMPLAGAGRLFF.

The chain is built from TRBV29-1 and TRBJ2-2; D is uncertain. The germline V and J ends were trimmed by 5 bases and 0 bases, with 16 bases remaining between them. This CDR3 is built from 16 residues. Germline V gives CDR1 SQVTM, CDR2 ANQGSEA. The CDR3 sequence is CSVLVEEGANTGELFF. The CDR3 DNA reads TGCAGCGTTTTGGTAGAGGAAGGCGCGAACACCGGGGAGCTGTTTTTT.

This chain joins TRBV10-3 and TRBJ2-1; maybe TRBD2 (5 bases). Germline V gene sequence: CDR1 ENHRY, CDR2 SYGVKD. Trimming shortened V by 6 bases and J by 1 base, and 13 bases separated the two germline ends. CDR3 length: 15 residues. The CDR3 sequence is CAISRLEDSYNEQFF. As DNA, the CDR3 is TGTGCCATCAGCCGATTGGAGGATTCCTACAATGAGCAGTTCTTC.

The chain is built from TRBV12-3 or TRBV12-4 and TRBJ2-3; no clear D. The DNA end is more similar to TRBJ1-5, so the J call may be wrong. This CDR3 is built from 13 residues. The CDR3 sequence: CASSLAAGDTQHF. CDR3 DNA: TGTGCCAGCAGTTTAGCCGCGGGAGATACGCAGCATTTT.

Turning to this clonotype: This CDR3 is missing its conserved last phenylalanine or tryptophan, likely due to a read error. Because the CDR3's place on the DNA is in doubt, the DNA is left out and the CDR3 is given as listed by TCRdb. V gene TRBV6-5 combines with J gene TRBJ2-6. Germline values: CDR1 MNHEY, CDR2 SVGAGI. The CDR3 adds up to 14 amino acids, both ends counted. CDR3 region: CASSYSKGANVLTS.